The 22 T cell receptor beta chains below come from one sample, sequenced in a study of Graves' ophthalmopathy and Graves' hyperthyroidism. RNA served as the template for amplifying TCR beta CDR3 regions. HTBI primers served in a first-round RT-PCR, which a second-round multiplex PCR followed. TCRdb recomputed calls from the multiplex PCR reads with MiXCR, one row per CDR3 protein. This table holds some 1.1 million distinct CDR3 sequences, about two fifths found once. Material: peripheral blood or thyroid tissue (not recorded which). The receptors derive from an adult man with Graves' hyperthyroidism.

This clonotype appeared a few times. The germline gene is not matched at one end of the junction; a read error may be the cause. This chain joins TRBV2 and TRBJ2-7; the D is unclear. Germline V CDR1 and CDR2: SNHLY, FYNNEI. CDR3 length: 13 residues. Here the CDR3 reads CASSSLGTYEQYF. CDR3 coding DNA: TGCGCCAGCAGCTCTTTGGGAACTTACGAGCAGTACTTC.

This chain uses TRBV30 with TRBJ1-6; D might be TRBD1 (5 bases). CDR3 length: 13 amino acids. Germline V CDR1 and CDR2: GTSNPN, SVGIG (reference sequence). Trimming removed 4 bases at V and 5 bases at J, with 9 bases between. CDR3 nucleotides: TGTGCCTGGACGGCAGGGAATAATTCACCCCTCCACTTT. Protein sequence: CAWTAGNNSPLHF.

This clonotype was observed many times. J is TRBJ2-5 and V is TRBV7-2; 9 positions match TRBD2. The length of the CDR3 is 16 residues. After removal of 1 base from V and 2 bases from J, the junction contained 5 bases not matched to a gene. Germline CDR1 and CDR2: SGHTA and FQGNSA. CDR3 in amino acids: CASSLVPSGAQETQYF. CDR3 DNA sequence: TGTGCCAGCAGCTTAGTGCCTAGCGGGGCTCAAGAGACCCAGTACTTC.

The sample holds a few counts of this clonotype. This chain uses TRBV12-3 or TRBV12-4 with TRBJ2-7; 7 bases match TRBD2. J gave up 5 bases and V 2 bases, and 6 bases lay outside the gene matches. The CDR3 loop spans 14 amino acids. Here the CDR3 DNA reads TGTGCCAGCAGTTTATATCGGGAGGTCAACGAGCAGTACTTC. Amino acid sequence: CASSLYREVNEQYF.

The chain recombines TRBV15 with TRBJ2-3; 9 nucleotides align to TRBD2. The V gene's germline CDR1 is LNHNV and CDR2 YYDKDF (reference sequence). The junction had 8 bases not matched to a gene; V was cut back by 1 base and J by 0 bases. The CDR3 contains 18 residues. This CDR3 reads CATSRGRGTSPSTDTQYF. The DNA for the CDR3 is TGTGCCACCAGCAGAGGTCGTGGGACTAGCCCCAGCACAGATACGCAGTATTTT.

In regard to this clonotype: A read error may produce the germline difference seen at one junction end. The V call is TRBV7-2, the J call TRBJ2-5; D is possibly TRBD2 (5 bases). Germline CDR1 reads SGHTA; CDR2 reads FQGNSA. The CDR3 spans 14 residues. The CDR3, as DNA: TGCGCCAGCAGCCAAGTCGGGGTGTTGGAGACCCAGTACTTC. This codes for CASSQVGVLETQYF.

The table lists this clonotype with a few counts. The chain couples TRBV20-1 to TRBJ2-7, with 7 nucleotides matching TRBD1. Trimming removed 6 bases from V and 7 bases from J; junction bases left unmatched: 24. Germline CDR1 is DFQATT and CDR2 is SNEGSKA (reference sequence). The CDR3 covers 17 residues. CDR3 loop: CSAYWGKGAFRLDEQYF. The CDR3, as DNA: TGCAGTGCCTACTGGGGGAAGGGGGCATTCCGGCTTGATGAGCAGTACTTC.

On this clonotype itself: This sequence may be a read error, since a much larger clone differs from it by one base. The J gene is TRBJ1-1, the V gene TRBV12-3 or TRBV12-4; TRBD1 is a possible D gene (6 bases). There are 15 residues in the CDR3. V was cut by 8 bases and J by 7 bases, with 23 bases left in between. The DNA for the CDR3 is TGTGCCAGCTACGGGAGAGGGGACACCACTCATGAAGCTTTCTTT. Translated, it gives CASYGRGDTTHEAFF.

This clonotype was seen just once. CDR3 in DNA: TGTGCCAGCAGGTCTGGGACAGGGACGACCTACGAGCAGTACTTC. Translation: CASRSGTGTTYEQYF. The chain carries TRBV7-8 and TRBJ2-7; 9 positions match TRBD1. Looked up from germline, CDR1 is SGHVS and CDR2 is FQNEAQ. The CDR3 has 15 residues. Trimming at V came to 6 bases and at J to 2 bases, leaving 8 bases not matched to a gene.

This clonotype has more than one count but fewer than ten. The CDR3 sequence is CASSFVRAHSPLHF. The CDR3 DNA reads as TGTGCCAGCAGTTTCGTCAGGGCACATTCACCCCTCCACTTT. The rearrangement uses TRBV27 and TRBJ1-6; perhaps TRBD1 as D (5 bases). Between the trimmed V and J ends, which lost 3 bases and 8 bases, there was a span of 11 bases. Germline-derived CDR1 and CDR2 are MNHEY and SMNVEV (reference sequence). The CDR3 loop spans 14 amino acids.

The genes are TRBV28 and TRBJ1-5; possibly TRBD1 for D (6 bases). CDR3 length equals 16 residues. Trimming took 3 bases from V and 1 from J, leaving 13 bases between them. In germline, CDR1 is MDHEN, CDR2 SYDVKM. The CDR3 sequence is CASSFLGAGSNQPQHF. The DNA of the CDR3 is TGTGCCAGCAGTTTTTTGGGGGCTGGAAGCAATCAGCCCCAGCATTTT.

The rearrangement uses TRBV11-2 and TRBJ2-6; TRBD1 or TRBD2 may be the D gene (5 bases each). V lost 5 bases, J lost 0 bases, and 20 bases lay in between. CDR1 and CDR2 from the germline V gene are SGHAT and FQNNGV. The CDR3 runs 19 residues. CDR3 sequence reads: CASSIISQDGGSGANVLTF. CDR3 sequence (DNA): TGTGCCAGCAGCATAATCAGCCAAGATGGGGGCTCTGGGGCCAACGTCCTGACTTTC.

This clonotype appeared a few times. The gene calls are TRBV9 and TRBJ2-7; 8 bases line up with TRBD1. CDR1 is SGDLS and CDR2 is YYNGEE in the germline V gene. The CDR3 has 15 residues. V shed 0 bases and J 6 bases; nucleotides not matched to a gene: 8. CDR3 region: CASSVAGTGNSEQYF. The DNA for the CDR3 is TGTGCCAGCAGCGTAGCCGGGACAGGCAACTCCGAGCAGTACTTC.

As for this clonotype: One end of the junction does not line up with germline, which may come from a read error. The chain links TRBV29-1 to TRBJ2-7; no clear D. This CDR3 region has 12 residues. Looked up from germline, CDR1 is SQVTM and CDR2 is ANQGSEA. Here the CDR3 reads CSVAPSSYGQYF. The CDR3 bases are TGCAGCGTTGCCCCAAGCTCCTACGGGCAGTACTTC.

This clonotype was observed at least ten times. J is TRBJ1-6 and V is TRBV7-3; D ambiguous. This CDR3 has 14 amino acids. CDR1 and CDR2 (germline): SGHTA, FQGTGA. Trimming cost V 2 bases and J 7 bases, with 9 bases left between them. CDR3 sequence reads: CASSLGGPNSPLHF. The CDR3 bases are TGTGCCAGCAGCTTAGGAGGACCCAATTCACCCCTCCACTTT. The whole variable domain, filled in from reference TRBV7-3 and TRBJ1-6, reads GAGVSQTPSNKVTEKGKYVELRCDPISGHTALYWYRQSLGQGPEFLIYFQGTGAADDSGLPNDRFFAVRPEGSVSTLKIQRTERGDSAVYLCASSLGGPNSPLHFGNGTRLTVT.

V and J are TRBV10-3 and TRBJ2-3; tentative D call: TRBD1 (6 bases). This CDR3 is 13 amino acids long. Germline V CDR1 and CDR2: ENHRY, SYGVKD. Trimming cost V 7 bases and J 4 bases, with 12 bases left between them. In nucleotides, the CDR3 is TGTGCCATCACGGCGACAGGAGCAGATACGCAGTATTTT. Residues: CAITATGADTQYF.

The chain has TRBV29-1 and TRBJ1-6; 9 nucleotides match TRBD1. From germline, CDR1 is SQVTM and CDR2 ANQGSEA. This CDR3 contains 17 residues. V was pared by 4 bases and J by 8 bases, with 15 bases of the junction left unmatched. CDR3 protein: CSVASGPTGGIDSPLHF. The CDR3 DNA is TGCAGCGTTGCTTCAGGCCCAACAGGGGGCATAGATTCACCCCTCCACTTT.

The chain joins TRBV6-5 to TRBJ1-2; no firm D call. Looked up from germline, CDR1 is MNHEY and CDR2 is SVGAGI. V was clipped by 2 bases and J by 1 base, with 14 bases between them. The CDR3 extends over 16 amino acids. CDR3 amino acids: CASSYTTTGGNYGYTF. CDR3 sequence (DNA): TGTGCCAGCAGTTACACTACGACGGGCGGTAACTATGGCTACACCTTC.

The count of this clonotype is one. The rearrangement joins TRBV18 to TRBJ1-1, with 8 bases aligning to TRBD1. Per germline, CDR1 KGHSH and CDR2 LQKENI. The ends lost 6 bases at V and 2 bases at J; junction bases unmatched: 5. The CDR3 loop spans 14 amino acids. The CDR3 here is CASSTDRANTEAFF. DNA for the CDR3: TGTGCCAGCTCCACGGACAGGGCCAACACTGAAGCTTTCTTT.

With respect to this clonotype: The junction differs from germline at one of its ends, possibly a read error. The gene calls are TRBV5-1 and TRBJ2-5, with D unclear. Germline assignment: CDR1 SGHRS and CDR2 YFSETQ. The CDR3 has 15 residues. The CDR3 region has the DNA TGTGCCAGCAGCATACGAGGCCGGAGACTAGAGACCCAGTACTTC. This gives the protein CASSIRGRRLETQYF. Full variable domain (remainder filled in from reference TRBV5-1 and TRBJ2-5): KAGVTQTPRYLIKTRGQQVTLSCSPISGHRSVSWYQQTPGQGLQFLFEYFSETQRNKGNFPGRFSGRQFSNSRSEMNVSTLELGDSALYLCASSIRGRRLETQYFGPGTRLLVL.

The sample holds many counts of this clonotype. This chain uses TRBV11-2 with TRBJ1-5; D is possibly TRBD1 (5 bases). V lost 5 bases and J lost 3, with 14 bases in between. Looked up from germline, CDR1 is SGHAT and CDR2 is FQNNGV. The CDR3 consists of 15 residues. In DNA, the CDR3 is TGTGCCAGCAGCGTCGGGACGGCCTTCAATCAGCCCCAGCATTTT. Translated: CASSVGTAFNQPQHF.

V is TRBV29-1 and J is TRBJ1-2; D gene unclear. Trimming pared 8 bases from V and 3 bases from J, leaving 19 bases between. The CDR3 covers 14 residues. The V gene's germline CDR1 is SQVTM and CDR2 ANQGSEA. CDR3 bases: TGCAGCTTAGTGTTGGGCAGAGACGACTATGGCTACACCTTC. It codes for CSLVLGRDDYGYTF.